Presented here are 28 T cell receptor beta chains from one specimen sequenced in a study of T cell responses to AZD1222 COVID-19 vaccine. The protocol was immunoSEQ multiplex PCR, while the TCRdb copy is restricted to in-frame clones and leaves out a portion. The sample shows 130,000 to 150,000 clones, roughly 86% of them seen only once. The sequences come from peripheral blood, collected 28 days after the second dose of the MenACWY control vaccine. Receptors originate from an adult who received the MenACWY meningococcal vaccine as a control.

The genes are TRBV7-9 and TRBJ1-2; D unresolved. CDR1 SEHNR and CDR2 FQNEAQ come from the germline V gene (reference sequence). The CDR3 is made up of 13 amino acids. Trimming stripped 5 bases from V and 4 bases from J, with 11 bases between. CDR3 nucleotide sequence: TGTGCCAGCAGCCAAAAATTAGGCTATGGCTACACCTTC. It codes for CASSQKLGYGYTF. The full variable domain, with the rest looked up from reference TRBV7-9 and TRBJ1-2, is DTGVSQNPRHKITKRGQNVTFRCDPISEHNRLYWYRQTLGQGPEFLTYFQNEAQLEKSRLLSDRFSAERPKGSFSTLEIQRTEQGDSAMYLCASSQKLGYGYTFGSGTRLTVV.

This clone was seen just once. The chain couples TRBV2 to TRBJ2-3, with D possibly matching TRBD1 (5 bases). The germline V gene has CDR1 SNHLY and CDR2 FYNNEI. This CDR3 has 14 residues. V lost 3 bases and J lost 4, with 11 bases in between. CDR3 in amino acids: CASSDFLGADTQYF. The CDR3 DNA reads TGTGCCAGCAGTGACTTTCTAGGGGCAGATACGCAGTATTTT.

The chain recombines TRBV5-5 with TRBJ1-1, with D possibly matching TRBD1 (6 bases). This CDR3 spans 13 amino acids. V gave up 4 bases and J gave up 5 bases, with 12 bases separating them. Germline assignment: CDR1 SGHKS and CDR2 YYEKEE (reference sequence). The chain's CDR3 is CASSTDSLTEAFF. Here the CDR3 DNA reads TGTGCCAGCAGCACGGACAGTCTTACTGAAGCTTTCTTT.

This clone was picked up one time. The chain links TRBV5-4 to TRBJ2-2; 7 bases map to TRBD2. The junction had 2 bases not matched to a gene; V was cut back by 0 bases and J by 3 bases. The CDR3 has 15 residues. The germline CDR1 and CDR2 sequences are SGHNT and YYREEE (reference sequence). CDR3 residues: CASSLGGRDTGELFF. CDR3 DNA sequence: TGTGCCAGCAGCTTGGGCGGGAGAGACACCGGGGAGCTGTTTTTT.

The chain couples TRBV4-2 to TRBJ1-1; D is undetermined. This CDR3 has 12 amino acids. Trimming removed 6 bases at V and 5 bases at J, with 10 bases between. Germline CDR1 reads LGHNA; CDR2 reads YNFKEQ. The CDR3: CASRGTWTEAFF. The DNA for the CDR3 is TGTGCCAGCAGGGGCACTTGGACTGAAGCTTTCTTT.

The chain links TRBV9 to TRBJ1-2; D remains ambiguous. Trimming took 3 bases from V and 2 from J, leaving 11 bases between them. The CDR3 has 14 amino acids. The germline V gene encodes CDR1 SGDLS and CDR2 YYNGEE. The CDR3 reads CASSAQSPNYGYTF. CDR3 bases: TGTGCCAGCAGCGCCCAGTCACCCAACTATGGCTACACCTTC.

V is TRBV6-5 and J is TRBJ1-1; D remains unclear. This CDR3 region has 13 residues. Per germline, CDR1 MNHEY and CDR2 SVGAGI. Deletions cut 2 bases from V and 1 base from J, with 5 bases between. The CDR3 nucleotides are TGTGCCAGCAGTTACGGCCAGAACACTGAAGCTTTCTTT. It translates to CASSYGQNTEAFF.

The V and J genes are TRBV19 and TRBJ1-2, with D hard to call. CDR3 length equals 15 residues. The ends were cut back, 6 bases at V and 7 bases at J, with 21 bases in the middle. Germline-derived CDR1 and CDR2 are LNHDA and SQIVND (reference sequence). In nucleotides, the CDR3 is TGTGCCAGTAGGCAGACGATCTCTTCAGGATCTGGCTACACCTTC. Its protein product is CASRQTISSGSGYTF.

The J gene is TRBJ2-5, the V gene TRBV4-1; 9 nucleotides match TRBD2. Germline V gene lookup returns CDR1 MGHRA and CDR2 YSYEKL. Trimming cost V 0 bases and J 4 bases; bases outside gene matches: 6. The CDR3 is made up of 16 amino acids. The CDR3 region has the DNA TGCGCCAGCAGCCAAGAGTTGCGGGGGGGCCGAGAGACCCAGTACTTC. Translation: CASSQELRGGRETQYF.

The chain is built from TRBV7-9 and TRBJ1-4; D unclear. Trimming removed 1 base from V and 0 bases from J, with 18 bases in between. The length of the CDR3 is 19 residues. Germline V gives CDR1 SEHNR, CDR2 FQNEAQ (reference sequence). In DNA, the CDR3 is TGTGCCAGCAGCTTAGGGAGGACGAGGGCTCAAGCAACTAATGAAAAACTGTTTTTT. Translation: CASSLGRTRAQATNEKLFF.

This chain uses TRBV6-5 with TRBJ2-1; 12 bases are a match to TRBD2. Germline V gene lookup returns CDR1 MNHEY and CDR2 SVGAGI. The CDR3 has 14 residues. V was pared by 6 bases and J by 6 bases, with 3 bases of the junction left unmatched. The CDR3 here is CASRTTSGSNEQFF. CDR3 coding DNA: TGTGCCAGCAGGACGACTAGCGGGAGCAATGAGCAGTTCTTC.

The genes are TRBV24-1 and TRBJ1-2, with TRBD1 matching over 9 bases. This CDR3 has 15 amino acids. Germline assignment: CDR1 KGHDR and CDR2 SFDVKD. With 4 bases clipped from V and 5 bases from J, the junction kept 7 bases outside the gene matches. CDR3 bases: TGTGCCACCAGTGACGGACAGGGGCACGTTTATGGCTACACCTTC. It yields the protein CATSDGQGHVYGYTF.

The rearrangement joins TRBV18 to TRBJ2-7; D not resolved. This CDR3 has 15 amino acids. Trimming took 4 bases from V and 6 from J, leaving 19 bases between them. CDR1 and CDR2 from the germline V gene are KGHSH and LQKENI. CDR3 nucleotide sequence: TGTGCCAGCTCACTTAATTTAGGAGAGGTGGCCGAGCAGTACTTC. Translation gives CASSLNLGEVAEQYF.

The rearrangement joins TRBV7-2 to TRBJ1-6; possible D gene TRBD1, 5 bases. Germline V gene lookup returns CDR1 SGHTA and CDR2 FQGNSA. The V and J ends lost 6 bases and 8 bases respectively, with 17 bases between them. The CDR3 runs 15 residues. Here the CDR3 reads CASRPGPRRYSPLHF. Written as DNA, the CDR3 is TGTGCCAGCAGACCGGGACCCAGGCGGTATTCACCCCTCCACTTT.

This clone has a handful of counts. The rearrangement links TRBV4-1 to TRBJ1-2; 8 nucleotides match TRBD1. V lost 4 bases and J lost 1; bases outside the gene matches: 8. CDR3 length equals 16 residues. Looked up from germline, CDR1 is MGHRA and CDR2 is YSYEKL. The CDR3 region is CASSRLTGAFNYGYTF. The CDR3 DNA follows: TGCGCCAGCAGCCGCTTGACAGGGGCTTTTAACTATGGCTACACCTTC.

Only one count was recorded for this clone. This sequence joins TRBV19 and TRBJ1-2; 9 nucleotides agree with TRBD1. There are 12 residues in the CDR3. Losses at the gene ends were 11 bases for V and 5 bases for J; bases not matched to a gene: 6. Germline V gene data show CDR1 as LNHDA and CDR2 as SQIVND (reference sequence). CDR3 sequence reads: CARTGAKYGYTF. CDR3 nucleotide sequence: TGTGCCCGGACAGGGGCCAAGTATGGCTACACCTTC.

The chain links TRBV5-1 to TRBJ2-5, with TRBD1 identical over 9 bases. V lost 4 bases to trimming and J lost 2 bases; unmatched junction nucleotides: 3. This CDR3 is 14 amino acids long. In germline, CDR1 is SGHRS, CDR2 YFSETQ. This chain's CDR3 is CASSHGTGQETQYF. DNA of the CDR3: TGCGCCAGCAGCCACGGGACAGGGCAAGAGACCCAGTACTTC.

The V call is TRBV4-3, the J call TRBJ1-3, with D tentatively TRBD1 (6 bases). This CDR3 has 17 residues. Germline V CDR1 and CDR2: LGHNA, YSLEER. Deletions cut 0 bases from V and 0 bases from J, with 12 bases between. In nucleotides, the CDR3 is TGCGCCAGCAGCCAAGAGACGGACAGATCCTCTGGAAACACCATATATTTT. Protein product: CASSQETDRSSGNTIYF.

This sequence joins TRBV7-8 and TRBJ1-1; D gene unclear. V dropped 5 bases and J dropped 1 base, with 11 bases sitting between them. The CDR3 has 14 amino acids. Per germline, CDR1 SGHVS and CDR2 FQNEAQ. The CDR3: CASSPTPQNTEAFF. The CDR3 DNA reads as TGTGCCAGCAGCCCCACCCCCCAGAACACTGAAGCTTTCTTT.

This chain links TRBV10-3 with TRBJ2-6; D is uncertain. This CDR3 comprises 14 residues. The germline V and J ends were trimmed by 2 bases and 0 bases, with 2 bases remaining between them. Germline-derived CDR1 and CDR2 are ENHRY and SYGVKD. As DNA, the CDR3 is TGTGCCATCAGTGAGATCTCTGGGGCCAACGTCCTGACTTTC. Its translation: CAISEISGANVLTF.

The chain recombines TRBV5-1 with TRBJ1-2; D is perhaps TRBD1 (5 bases). The CDR3 has 14 amino acids. Germline CDR1 and CDR2: SGHRS and YFSETQ. Trimming took 1 base from V and 5 from J, leaving 12 bases between them. This CDR3 reads CASSLIAGQYGYTF. The CDR3 DNA sequence: TGCGCCAGCAGCTTGATCGCAGGGCAATATGGCTACACCTTC.

The V and J genes are TRBV11-2 and TRBJ1-1; D perhaps matches TRBD1 (5 bases). Germline assignment: CDR1 SGHAT and CDR2 FQNNGV. Trimming pared 6 bases from V and 7 bases from J, leaving 15 bases between. This CDR3 is 13 amino acids long. Written as DNA, the CDR3 is TGTGCCAGCAGTTTACCGGGGGGACTTGAAGCTTTCTTT. This encodes CASSLPGGLEAFF. The whole variable domain, remainder taken from reference TRBV11-2 and TRBJ1-1, is EAGVAQSPRYKIIEKRQSVAFWCNPISGHATLYWYQQILGQGPKLLIQFQNNGVVDDSQLPKDRFSAERLKGVDSTLKIQPAKLEDSAVYLCASSLPGGLEAFFGQGTRLTVV.

With respect to this clone: Different DNA sequences within this sample yield the same CDR3. The chain couples TRBV6-5 to TRBJ2-5; 7 positions agree with TRBD1. Germline V gene sequence: CDR1 MNHEY, CDR2 SVGAGI. The CDR3 has 13 amino acids. V trimming: 6 bases; J trimming: 1 base; junction bases outside the gene matches: 2. The CDR3 region has the DNA TGTGCCAGCAGCCGGGACAGCCAAGAGACCCAGTACTTC. It is translated as CASSRDSQETQYF.

CDR3 sequence: CSVERETQYF. The CDR3 nucleotides are TGCAGCGTTGAACGGGAGACCCAGTACTTC. The V and J genes are TRBV29-1 and TRBJ2-5; D is uncertain. V lost 2 bases to trimming and J lost 5 bases, with 3 bases between them. There are 10 residues in the CDR3. The germline V gene has CDR1 SQVTM and CDR2 ANQGSEA.

For the CDR3, the DNA is TGTGCCAGCAGCAAAGGACAGATGTATTCACCCCTCCACTTT. It yields the protein CASSKGQMYSPLHF. J is TRBJ1-6 and V is TRBV5-6; D is possibly TRBD1 (6 bases). The CDR3 is made up of 14 amino acids. V lost 4 bases and J 8 bases, leaving 13 bases between the germline ends. Germline V gene data show CDR1 as SGHDT and CDR2 as YYEEEE.

This chain uses TRBV30 with TRBJ1-1, with TRBD1 as a possible D gene (5 bases). From germline, CDR1 is GTSNPN and CDR2 SVGIG (reference sequence). The CDR3 sequence is 11 residues long. Trimming removed 3 bases at V and 6 bases at J, with 8 bases between. CDR3 amino acids: CAWSGRAEAFF. The CDR3 DNA is TGTGCCTGGAGCGGCAGGGCTGAAGCTTTCTTT.

This sequence joins TRBV2 and TRBJ2-1, with 8 bases identical to TRBD2. V was pared by 10 bases and J by 6 bases, with 11 bases of the junction left unmatched. CDR1 is SNHLY, CDR2 FYNNEI, per germline. This CDR3 has 14 residues. CDR3: CANPSGRIGNEQFF. CDR3 DNA: TGTGCCAACCCCAGCGGGAGAATCGGCAATGAGCAGTTCTTC.

This chain uses TRBV6-2 or TRBV6-3 with TRBJ1-5; TRBD1 might be the D (6 bases). The CDR3 consists of 17 residues. The V and J ends lost 0 bases and 3 bases respectively, with 15 bases between them. Germline CDR1 and CDR2: MNHEY and SVGEGT. In DNA form, the CDR3 reads TGTGCCAGCAGTTACTCAAGGCAGGGGTCCTACAATCAGCCCCAGCATTTT. Translation: CASSYSRQGSYNQPQHF.